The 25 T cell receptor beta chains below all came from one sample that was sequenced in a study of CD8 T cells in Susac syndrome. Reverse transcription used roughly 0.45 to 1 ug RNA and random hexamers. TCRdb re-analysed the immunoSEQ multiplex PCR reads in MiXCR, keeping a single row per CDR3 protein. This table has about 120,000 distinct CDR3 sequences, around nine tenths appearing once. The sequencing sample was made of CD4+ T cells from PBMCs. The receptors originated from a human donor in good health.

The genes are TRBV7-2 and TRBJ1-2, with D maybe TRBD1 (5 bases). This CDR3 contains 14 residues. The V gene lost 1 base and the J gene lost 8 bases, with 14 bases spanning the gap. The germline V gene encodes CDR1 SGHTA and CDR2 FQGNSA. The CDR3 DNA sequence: TGTGCCAGCAGCTTAGTTCAGGGAGAAGGAGGCTACACCTTC. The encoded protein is CASSLVQGEGGYTF.

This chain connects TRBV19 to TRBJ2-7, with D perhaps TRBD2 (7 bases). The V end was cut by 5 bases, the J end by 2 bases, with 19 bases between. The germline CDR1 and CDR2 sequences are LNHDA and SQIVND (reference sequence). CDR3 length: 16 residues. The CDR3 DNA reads TGTGCCAGTAGTTCCACACAGGGAGGGGTTGCCTACGAGCAGTACTTC. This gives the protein CASSSTQGGVAYEQYF.

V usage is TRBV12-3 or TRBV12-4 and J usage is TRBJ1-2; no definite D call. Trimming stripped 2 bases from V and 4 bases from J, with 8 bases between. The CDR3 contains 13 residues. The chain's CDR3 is CASSLYGVYGYTF. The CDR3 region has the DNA TGTGCCAGCAGTTTATACGGGGTCTATGGCTACACCTTC.

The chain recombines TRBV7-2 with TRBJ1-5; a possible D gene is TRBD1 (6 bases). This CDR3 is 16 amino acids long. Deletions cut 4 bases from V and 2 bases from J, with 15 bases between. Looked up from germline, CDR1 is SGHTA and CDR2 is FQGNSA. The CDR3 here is CASSWNRAGGNQPQHF. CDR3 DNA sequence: TGTGCCAGCAGCTGGAACAGGGCCGGCGGCAATCAGCCCCAGCATTTT.

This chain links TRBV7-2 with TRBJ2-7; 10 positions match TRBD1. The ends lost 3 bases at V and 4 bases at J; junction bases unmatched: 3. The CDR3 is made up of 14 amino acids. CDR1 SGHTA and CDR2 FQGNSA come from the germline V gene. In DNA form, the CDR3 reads TGTGCCAGCAGCTTTGACAGGGGGCCTTACGAGCAGTACTTC. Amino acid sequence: CASSFDRGPYEQYF.

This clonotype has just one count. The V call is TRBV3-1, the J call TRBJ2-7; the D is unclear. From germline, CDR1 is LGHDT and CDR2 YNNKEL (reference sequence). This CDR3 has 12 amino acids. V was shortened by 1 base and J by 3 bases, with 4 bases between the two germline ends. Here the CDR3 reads CASSQVVYEQYF. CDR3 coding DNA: TGTGCCAGCAGCCAAGTAGTCTACGAGCAGTACTTC.

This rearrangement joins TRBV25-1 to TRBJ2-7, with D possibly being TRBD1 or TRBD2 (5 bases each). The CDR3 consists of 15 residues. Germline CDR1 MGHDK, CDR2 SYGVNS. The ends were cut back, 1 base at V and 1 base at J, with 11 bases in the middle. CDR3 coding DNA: TGTGCCAGCAGTGAATGGGGGACGGGTTCCTACGAGCAGTACTTC. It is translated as CASSEWGTGSYEQYF.

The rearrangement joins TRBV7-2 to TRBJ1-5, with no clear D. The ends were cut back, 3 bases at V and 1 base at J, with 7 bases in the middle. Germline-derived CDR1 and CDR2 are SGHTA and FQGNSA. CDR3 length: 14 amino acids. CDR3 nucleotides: TGTGCCAGCAGCTTGCGGGTGAGCAATCAGCCCCAGCATTTT. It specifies CASSLRVSNQPQHF. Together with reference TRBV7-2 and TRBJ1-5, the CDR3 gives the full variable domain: GAGVSQSPSNKVTEKGKDVELRCDPISGHTALYWYRQSLGQGLEFLIYFQGNSAPDKSGLPSDRFSAERTGGSVSTLTIQRTQQEDSAVYLCASSLRVSNQPQHFGDGTRLSIL.

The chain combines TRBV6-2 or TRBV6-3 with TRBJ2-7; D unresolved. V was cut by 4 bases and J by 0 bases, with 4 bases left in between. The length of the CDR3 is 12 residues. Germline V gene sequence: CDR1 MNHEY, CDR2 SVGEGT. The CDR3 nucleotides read TGTGCCAGCAGTTTTCGCTCCTACGAGCAGTACTTC. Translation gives CASSFRSYEQYF.

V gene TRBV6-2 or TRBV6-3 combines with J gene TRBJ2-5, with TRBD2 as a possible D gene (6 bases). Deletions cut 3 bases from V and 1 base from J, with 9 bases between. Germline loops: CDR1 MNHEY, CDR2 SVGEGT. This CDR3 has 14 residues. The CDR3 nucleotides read TGTGCCAGCAGTTATGCGGGGTTCCAAGAGACCCAGTACTTC. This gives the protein CASSYAGFQETQYF.

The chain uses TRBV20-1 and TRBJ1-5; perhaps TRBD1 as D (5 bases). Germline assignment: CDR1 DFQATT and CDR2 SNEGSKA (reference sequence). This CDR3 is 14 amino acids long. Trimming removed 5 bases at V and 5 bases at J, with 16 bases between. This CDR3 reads CSAPDSYSDQPQHF. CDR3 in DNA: TGCAGTGCTCCTGACAGCTACTCAGATCAGCCCCAGCATTTT.

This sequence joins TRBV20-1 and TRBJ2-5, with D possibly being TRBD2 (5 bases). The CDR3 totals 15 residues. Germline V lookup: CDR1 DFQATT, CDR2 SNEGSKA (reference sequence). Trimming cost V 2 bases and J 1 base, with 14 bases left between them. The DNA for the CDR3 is TGCAGTGCTAGATCCCCCCGGAGCGGCCAAGAGACCCAGTACTTC. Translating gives CSARSPRSGQETQYF.

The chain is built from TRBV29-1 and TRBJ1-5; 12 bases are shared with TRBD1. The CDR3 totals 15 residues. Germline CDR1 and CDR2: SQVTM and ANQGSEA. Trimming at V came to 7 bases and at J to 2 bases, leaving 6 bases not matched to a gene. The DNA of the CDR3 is TGCAGCGCCGGGACAGGGGGCGCGGGCAATCAGCCCCAGCATTTT. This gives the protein CSAGTGGAGNQPQHF.

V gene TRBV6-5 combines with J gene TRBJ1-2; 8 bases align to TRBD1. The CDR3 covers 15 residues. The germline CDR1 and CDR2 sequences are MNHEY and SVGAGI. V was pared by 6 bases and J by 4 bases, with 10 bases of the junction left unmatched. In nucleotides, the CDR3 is TGTGCCAGCAGGGGGGGGACAGGTTGGATCTATGGCTACACCTTC. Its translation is CASRGGTGWIYGYTF.

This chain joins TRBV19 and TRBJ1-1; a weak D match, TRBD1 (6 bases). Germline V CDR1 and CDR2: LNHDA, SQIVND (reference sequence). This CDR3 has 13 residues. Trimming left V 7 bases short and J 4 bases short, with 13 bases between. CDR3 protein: CASTQQGPTEAFF. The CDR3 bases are TGTGCCAGTACCCAACAGGGACCCACTGAAGCTTTCTTT.

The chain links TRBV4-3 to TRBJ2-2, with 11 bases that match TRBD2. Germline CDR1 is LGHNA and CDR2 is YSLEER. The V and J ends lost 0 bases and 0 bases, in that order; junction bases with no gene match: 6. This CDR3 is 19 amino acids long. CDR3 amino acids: CASSQDAGLADANTGELFF. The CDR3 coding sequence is TGCGCCAGCAGCCAAGATGCGGGACTAGCGGACGCGAACACCGGGGAGCTGTTTTTT.

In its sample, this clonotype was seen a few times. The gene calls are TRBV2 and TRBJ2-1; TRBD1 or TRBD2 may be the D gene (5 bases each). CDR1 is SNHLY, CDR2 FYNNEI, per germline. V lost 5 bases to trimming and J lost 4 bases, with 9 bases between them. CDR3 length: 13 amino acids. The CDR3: CASSPGAYNEQFF. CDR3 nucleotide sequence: TGTGCCAGCAGTCCCGGGGCTTACAATGAGCAGTTCTTC.

The CDR3 DNA follows: TGTGCCAGCAGTATAGCGGGAGCTAAAGAGCAGTACTTC. Amino acid sequence: CASSIAGAKEQYF. The chain employs TRBV5-8 and TRBJ2-7, with TRBD2 matching over 9 bases. Germline-derived CDR1 and CDR2 are SGHTS and YDEGEE. The J segment lost 7 bases and the V segment lost 5 bases, leaving 7 bases of the junction unmatched. There are 13 residues in the CDR3.

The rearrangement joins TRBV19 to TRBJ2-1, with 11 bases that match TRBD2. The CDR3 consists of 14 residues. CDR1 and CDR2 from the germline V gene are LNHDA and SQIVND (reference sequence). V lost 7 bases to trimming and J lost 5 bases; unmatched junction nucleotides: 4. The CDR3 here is CASKLAGVHNEQFF. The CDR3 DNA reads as TGTGCCAGTAAACTAGCGGGAGTCCACAATGAGCAGTTCTTC.

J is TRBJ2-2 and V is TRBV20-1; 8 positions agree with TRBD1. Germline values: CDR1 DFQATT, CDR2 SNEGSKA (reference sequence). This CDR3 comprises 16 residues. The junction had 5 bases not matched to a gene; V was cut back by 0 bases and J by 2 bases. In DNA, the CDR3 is TGCAGTGCTAGAGATGGAGACAGGGGAAACACCGGGGAGCTGTTTTTT. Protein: CSARDGDRGNTGELFF.

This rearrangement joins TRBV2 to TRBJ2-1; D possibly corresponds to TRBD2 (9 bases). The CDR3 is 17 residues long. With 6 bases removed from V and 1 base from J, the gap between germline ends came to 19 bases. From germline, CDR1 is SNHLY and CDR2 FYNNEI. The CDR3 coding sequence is TGTGCCAGCAGGACAGGGGTAAGCGGGAGGTCCTACAATGAGCAGTTCTTC. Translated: CASRTGVSGRSYNEQFF.

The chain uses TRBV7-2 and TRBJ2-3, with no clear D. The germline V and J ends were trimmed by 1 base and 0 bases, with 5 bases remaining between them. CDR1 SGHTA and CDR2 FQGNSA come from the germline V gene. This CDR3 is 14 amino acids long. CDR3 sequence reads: CASSLVGSTDTQYF. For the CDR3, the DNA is TGTGCCAGCAGCTTAGTTGGTAGCACAGATACGCAGTATTTT.

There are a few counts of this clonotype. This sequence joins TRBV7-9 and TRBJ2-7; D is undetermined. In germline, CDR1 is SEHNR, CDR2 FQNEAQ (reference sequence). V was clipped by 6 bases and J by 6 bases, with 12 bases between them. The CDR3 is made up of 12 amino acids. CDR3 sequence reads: CASRLSGGEQYF. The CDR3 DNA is TGTGCCAGCAGACTTTCGGGCGGCGAGCAGTACTTC.

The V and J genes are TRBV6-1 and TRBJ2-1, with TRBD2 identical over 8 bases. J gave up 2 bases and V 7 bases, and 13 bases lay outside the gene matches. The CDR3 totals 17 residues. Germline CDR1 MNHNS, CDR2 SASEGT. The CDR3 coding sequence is TGTGCCAGCATCGCCGGCCAAGCGGGAGCAACCTACAATGAGCAGTTCTTC. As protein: CASIAGQAGATYNEQFF.

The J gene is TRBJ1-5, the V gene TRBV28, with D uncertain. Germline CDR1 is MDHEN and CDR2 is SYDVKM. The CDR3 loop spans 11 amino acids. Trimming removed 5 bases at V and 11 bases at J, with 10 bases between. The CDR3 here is CASSPAVSQHF. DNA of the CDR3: TGTGCCAGCAGTCCCGCAGTGTCCCAGCATTTT.